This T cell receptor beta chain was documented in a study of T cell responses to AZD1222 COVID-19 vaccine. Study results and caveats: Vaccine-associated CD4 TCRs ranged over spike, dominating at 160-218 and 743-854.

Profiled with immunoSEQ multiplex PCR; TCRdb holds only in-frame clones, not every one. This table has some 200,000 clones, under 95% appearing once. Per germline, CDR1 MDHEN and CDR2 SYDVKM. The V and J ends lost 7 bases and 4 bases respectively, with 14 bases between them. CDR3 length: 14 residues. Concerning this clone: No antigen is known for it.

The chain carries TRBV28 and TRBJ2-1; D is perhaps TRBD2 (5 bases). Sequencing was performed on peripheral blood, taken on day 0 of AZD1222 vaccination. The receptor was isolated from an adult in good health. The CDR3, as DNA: TGTGCCAGCACTGTGACTACCGGATACAATGAGCAGTTCTTC. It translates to CASTVTTGYNEQFF.